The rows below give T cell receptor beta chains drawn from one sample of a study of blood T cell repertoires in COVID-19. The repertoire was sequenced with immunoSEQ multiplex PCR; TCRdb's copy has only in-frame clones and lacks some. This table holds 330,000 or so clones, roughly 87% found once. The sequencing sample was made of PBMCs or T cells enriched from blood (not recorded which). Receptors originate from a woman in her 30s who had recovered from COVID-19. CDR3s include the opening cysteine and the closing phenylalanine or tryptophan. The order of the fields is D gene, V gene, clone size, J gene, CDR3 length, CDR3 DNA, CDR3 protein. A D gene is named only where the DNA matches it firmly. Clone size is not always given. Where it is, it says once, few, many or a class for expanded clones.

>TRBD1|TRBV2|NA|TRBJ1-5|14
TGTGCCAGCAGATTCCGGGACAGGGGTCAGCCCCAGCATTTT
CASRFRDRGQPQHF
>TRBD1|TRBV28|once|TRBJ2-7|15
TGTGCCAGCAGTTTATACTTACAGGGGGTATACGAGCAGTACTTC
CASSLYLQGVYEQYF
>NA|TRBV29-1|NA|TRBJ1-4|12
TGCAGCGTTGGCAGGGAGGATGAAAAACTGTTTTTT
CSVGREDEKLFF
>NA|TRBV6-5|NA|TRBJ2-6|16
TGTGCCAGCAGTTCCCCGGGGGTCTCTGGGGCCAACGTCCTGACTTTC
CASSSPGVSGANVLTF
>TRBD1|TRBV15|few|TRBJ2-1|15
TGTGCCACCAGCAGAGAACCTACAGGGGTGAATGAGCAGTTCTTC
CATSREPTGVNEQFF
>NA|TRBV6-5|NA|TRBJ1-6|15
TGTGCCAGCAGTTACTCGGAGCCGTATAATTCACCCCTCCACTTT
CASSYSEPYNSPLHF
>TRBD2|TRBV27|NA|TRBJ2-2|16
TGTGCCAGCAGTTCGGGACTAGCGGGCGGCACCGGGGAGCTGTTTTTT
CASSSGLAGGTGELFF
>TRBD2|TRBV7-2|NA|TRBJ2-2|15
TGTGCCAGCAGCTTTAGCGGGGGGGTTACCGGGGAGCTGTTTTTT
CASSFSGGVTGELFF
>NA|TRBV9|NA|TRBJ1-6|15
TGTGCCAGCAGCGTAGCAGGGACACATAATTCACCCCTCCACTTT
CASSVAGTHNSPLHF
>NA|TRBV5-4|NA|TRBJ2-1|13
TGTGCCAGCAGCGGAGGCCATTGGGATGAGCAGTTCTTC
CASSGGHWDEQFF
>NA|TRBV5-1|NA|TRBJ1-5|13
TGCGCCAGCAGCTTGTACAAAGATCAGCCCCAGCATTTT
CASSLYKDQPQHF
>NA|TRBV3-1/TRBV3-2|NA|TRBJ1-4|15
TGTGCCAGCAGCCAAGGGTCAGGGAACGGCCGTGAACTGTTTTTT
CASSQGSGNGRELFF
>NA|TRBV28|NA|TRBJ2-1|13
TGTGCCAGCAGTTTAGGCCTTATGAATGAGCAGTTCTTC
CASSLGLMNEQFF
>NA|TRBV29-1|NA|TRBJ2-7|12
TGCAGCGTTGATCTGAGTGGGGGGGAGCAGTACTTC
CSVDLSGGEQYF
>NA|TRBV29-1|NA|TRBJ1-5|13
TGCAGCGTTGCCCTCGAGGTGAATCAGCCCCAGCATTTT
CSVALEVNQPQHF
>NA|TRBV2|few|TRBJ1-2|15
TGTGCCAGCAGTGAAGCGCCAGGGGAATACTATGGCTACACCTTC
CASSEAPGEYYGYTF
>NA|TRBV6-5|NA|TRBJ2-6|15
TGTGCCAGCAGTACCGGACACTCTGGGGCCAACGTCCTGACTTTC
CASSTGHSGANVLTF